This T cell receptor beta chain was documented in a study of response to subunit inactivated influenza vaccine. This clonotype was observed at least ten times. V was trimmed by 5 bases and J by 3 bases, leaving 10 bases between them. Germline CDR1 and CDR2: SGHVS and FQNEAQ. This CDR3 has 13 amino acids. From the RT-PCR reads, TCRdb called clonotypes with MiXCR, one entry per CDR3 protein. This table holds hundreds of thousands of distinct CDR3 sequences, approximately 14% found once. The sequence derives from a man aged 45-65 years who received an inactivated influenza vaccine. The V gene is TRBV7-8, the J gene TRBJ2-5; D gene uncertain. The specimen was PBMCs from blood, collected less than 13 days after vaccination. The CDR3: CASSDKWEETQYF. For the CDR3, the DNA is TGTGCCAGCAGCGACAAGTGGGAAGAGACCCAGTACTTC.